Listed below are T cell receptor beta chains from one sample, sequenced in a study of CD8 T cells in Susac syndrome. TCRdb fed the immunoSEQ multiplex PCR reads into MiXCR, producing one record per CDR3 protein. The sample has about 400,000 distinct CDR3 sequences; approximately 85% are singletons. Source material: CD8+ T cells from PBMCs. The receptor source for this set is a human donor with multiple sclerosis. The CDR3 runs from the conserved cysteine through the conserved F or W. Fields, in order: V gene, J gene, CDR3 protein.

>TRBV4-1|TRBJ2-3
CASSQEQGFGTDTQYF
>TRBV6-2/TRBV6-3|TRBJ2-2
CASTPGDQNTGELFF
>TRBV27|TRBJ2-7
CASSLATGLYEQYF
>TRBV12-3/TRBV12-4|TRBJ2-3
CASSRPSGGPGTQYF
>TRBV25-1|TRBJ1-1
CASSKQVNTEAFF
>TRBV16|TRBJ2-1
CASSHLGGTHSYNEQFF
>TRBV5-1|TRBJ2-3
CASRQGPDTQYF
>TRBV27|TRBJ1-2
CASSLSQGNYGYTF
>TRBV29-1|TRBJ2-2
CSVEWGANTGELFF
>TRBV6-4|TRBJ2-1
CASSDRTGNEQFF
>TRBV11-2|TRBJ2-1
CASSSFSGGPLNEQFF
>TRBV4-1|TRBJ2-7
CASSHRLAGEPEQYF
>TRBV2|TRBJ2-1
CASRGGNEQFF
>TRBV14|TRBJ2-3
CASSQDITPFGGTDTQYF
>TRBV5-1|TRBJ1-5
CASSPGQGDEPQHF
>TRBV11-1|TRBJ2-7
CASSFNRGPYEQYF
>TRBV6-1|TRBJ2-3
CASSPLLGPSTDTQYF
>TRBV6-5|TRBJ2-5
CASSYSTSVQETQYF
>TRBV12-3/TRBV12-4|TRBJ2-3
CASSLALAGSGDTQYF
>TRBV10-2|TRBJ2-7
CASSEDISYEQYF
>TRBV3-1|TRBJ2-5
CASSQELGVGETQYF
>TRBV11-2|TRBJ1-1
CASSSWVGYTEAFF
>TRBV2|TRBJ1-1
CASSGRTGSAEAFF
>TRBV4-2|TRBJ1-2
CASSQDGTGQGYGYTF
>TRBV6-5|TRBJ2-1
CASSYSGNEQFF
>TRBV3-1|TRBJ1-1
CASSQERVLDTEAFF
>TRBV11-3|TRBJ2-7
CASSPDRGHEQYF
>TRBV27|TRBJ2-2
CASSFGLAGGAGELFF
>TRBV12-3/TRBV12-4|TRBJ2-3
CASSSIQGVTDTQYF
>TRBV30|TRBJ1-1
CAWSLATEAFF
>TRBV11-2|TRBJ1-1
CASSLWGGHRMDRGTEAFF
>TRBV5-5|TRBJ1-2
CASSLQDGGYTF
>TRBV10-3|TRBJ2-1
CAISGDERGGLNEQFF
>TRBV7-9|TRBJ2-7
CASSLASDEQYF
>TRBV11-2|TRBJ1-1
CASSFGTPMNTEAFF
>TRBV9|TRBJ2-7
CASSAGTGRNEQYF
>TRBV27|TRBJ1-2
CASSSGNNYGYTF
>TRBV11-2|TRBJ2-2
CASKTSGGAHGELFF
>TRBV28|TRBJ2-1
CASSSTGIGGNEQFF
>TRBV7-2|TRBJ2-7
CASSFSGPRYEQYF
>TRBV12-3/TRBV12-4|TRBJ2-7
CASRGGTSGFHEQYF
>TRBV6-5|TRBJ2-7
CASSYSRVSSYEQYF
>TRBV19|TRBJ1-5
CASSIAPRGRSQPQHF
>TRBV25-1|TRBJ1-4
CASTRKQGAGEKLFF
>TRBV4-1|TRBJ1-1
CASSQETGGTTEAFF
>TRBV20-1|TRBJ2-1
CSVRTGTDYNEQFF